Listed here is a single T cell receptor (beta chain). Its cognate antigen is unknown. This sample stems from a study of CD8+ T cells in alopecia areata. Findings of the study overall: Elevated clonality characterized lesional scalp relative to normal scalp, particularly in alopecia totalis/universalis.

Stated treatment: oral pan-JAK inhibitor, 5-10 mg twice daily. RNA was isolated and reverse transcribed to cDNA, the sequencing template. Repertoires were generated with immunoSEQ multiplex PCR, while TCRdb's copy carries only in-frame clones and drops some. The data show approximately 100,000 clones, with about 61% seen just once and about a sixth held by the top ten. Trimming pared 2 bases from V and 5 bases from J, leaving 9 bases between. CDR3 length equals 12 residues. CDR1 SQVTM and CDR2 ANQGSEA come from the germline V gene. The TCR sequence derives from a human donor with alopecia areata. The chain combines TRBV29-1 with TRBJ1-2; no firm D call. Sequences were derived from CD8+ T cells sorted from blood, sampled at roughly week 58, from a patient treated with tofacitinib. This chain's CDR3 is CSVERVEYGYTF. The CDR3 region has the DNA TGCAGCGTTGAAAGGGTGGAGTATGGCTACACCTTC.